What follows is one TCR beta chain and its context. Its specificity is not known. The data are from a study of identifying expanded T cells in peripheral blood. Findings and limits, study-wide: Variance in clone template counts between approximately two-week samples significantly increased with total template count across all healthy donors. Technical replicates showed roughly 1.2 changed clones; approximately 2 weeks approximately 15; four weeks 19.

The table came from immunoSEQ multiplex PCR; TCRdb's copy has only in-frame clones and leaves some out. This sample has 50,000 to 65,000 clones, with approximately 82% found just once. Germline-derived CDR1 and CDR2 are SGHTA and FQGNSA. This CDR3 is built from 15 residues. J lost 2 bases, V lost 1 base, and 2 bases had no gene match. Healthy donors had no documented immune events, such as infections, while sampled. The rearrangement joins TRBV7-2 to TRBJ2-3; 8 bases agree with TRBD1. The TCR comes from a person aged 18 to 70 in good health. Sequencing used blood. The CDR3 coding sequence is TGTGCCAGCAGCTTAGGGCAGGGGGCCACAGATACGCAGTATTTT. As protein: CASSLGQGATDTQYF.